The 32 T cell receptor beta chains in this list originate from one sample, sequenced in a study of technical replicates of blood from a few donors. The repertoire was sequenced with immunoSEQ multiplex PCR; TCRdb's copy has only in-frame clones and lacks some. The sample lists about 94,000 clones; about 94% were seen once. The sequenced sample consisted of T cells isolated from PBMCs. The receptor source for this set is a human donor in good health.

The V call is TRBV5-4, the J call TRBJ2-1; TRBD1 matches at 10 bases. CDR3 length: 14 amino acids. Germline lookup yields CDR1 SGHNT and CDR2 YYREEE (reference sequence). Trimming cost V 4 bases and J 7 bases; bases outside gene matches: 5. The CDR3, as DNA: TGTGCCAGCAGCCCGTGGACAGGGGGAAATGAGCAGTTCTTC. Translating it yields CASSPWTGGNEQFF. The entire variable domain, with the rest obtained from reference TRBV5-4 and TRBJ2-1, is as follows: ETGVTQSPTHLIKTRGQQVTLRCSSQSGHNTVSWYQQALGQGPQFIFQYYREEENGRGNFPPRFSGLQFPNYSSELNVNALELDDSALYLCASSPWTGGNEQFFGPGTRLTVL.

The chain carries TRBV6-6 and TRBJ2-1, with D unresolved. Trimming left V 2 bases short and J 4 bases short, with 12 bases between. Germline V gene data show CDR1 as MNHNY and CDR2 as SVGAGI (reference sequence). This CDR3 region has 15 residues. DNA for the CDR3: TGTGCCAGCAGTTACCTCGAACCCCTATACAATGAGCAGTTCTTC. It specifies CASSYLEPLYNEQFF.

This clone occurred once. The V call is TRBV27, the J call TRBJ2-1; no firm D call. Trimming removed 5 bases from V and 0 bases from J, with 11 bases in between. Germline V gene lookup returns CDR1 MNHEY and CDR2 SMNVEV (reference sequence). The CDR3 runs to 15 residues. The CDR3 spells CASSPQFSSYNEQFF. CDR3 nucleotide sequence: TGTGCCAGCAGTCCCCAGTTCAGCTCCTACAATGAGCAGTTCTTC.

This chain's CDR3 is CASSRASGGSYEQYF. In nucleotides, the CDR3 is TGTGCCAGCAGCCGAGCCTCAGGGGGCTCCTACGAGCAGTACTTC. The rearrangement links TRBV11-2 to TRBJ2-7, with 7 bases fitting TRBD1. V shed 5 bases, J shed 0 bases, and the junction held 7 bases outside the gene matches. The germline CDR1 and CDR2 sequences are SGHAT and FQNNGV. This CDR3 has 15 residues.

This chain uses TRBV28 with TRBJ1-4; 7 nucleotides agree with TRBD1. The V segment lost 3 bases and the J segment 10 bases; nucleotides outside the gene matches: 17. Looked up from germline, CDR1 is MDHEN and CDR2 is SYDVKM. This CDR3 has 17 amino acids. This CDR3 reads CASSFVVQGQDLGKLFF. DNA for the CDR3: TGTGCCAGCAGTTTTGTAGTACAAGGACAGGATCTCGGAAAACTGTTTTTT.

V is TRBV7-2 and J is TRBJ1-3, with D possibly TRBD1 on 6 matching bases. V was shortened by 1 base and J by 4 bases, with 8 bases between the two germline ends. CDR3 length: 14 residues. Germline V gene data show CDR1 as SGHTA and CDR2 as FQGNSA. CDR3 sequence reads: CASSLDRVGNTIYF. In DNA, the CDR3 is TGTGCCAGCAGCTTAGACAGGGTCGGAAACACCATATATTTT.

V usage is TRBV11-3 and J usage is TRBJ2-5; 7 nucleotides line up with TRBD1. Germline CDR1 reads SGHNT; CDR2 reads YENEEA. V shed 6 bases and J 4 bases; nucleotides not matched to a gene: 8. This CDR3 region has 14 residues. Written as DNA, the CDR3 is TGTGCCAGCAGTCGACAGGGTGAGGGAGAGACCCAGTACTTC. It is translated as CASSRQGEGETQYF.

This clone showed up just a few times. V is TRBV6-5 and J is TRBJ1-1; 8 bases align to TRBD1. The CDR3 sequence is 11 residues long. CDR1 is MNHEY and CDR2 is SVGAGI in the germline V gene. The V gene end was trimmed by 8 bases and the J gene end by 12 bases; junction bases not matched to a gene: 8. The CDR3 DNA reads TGTGCCAGCGGGGAAGACAGGGGAACTTTCTTT. Its protein is CASGEDRGTFF.

The chain is built from TRBV2 and TRBJ1-6, with D maybe TRBD1 (5 bases). Trimming cost V 3 bases and J 7 bases, with 10 bases left between them. Germline CDR1 reads SNHLY; CDR2 reads FYNNEI. This CDR3 contains 14 residues. CDR3 amino acids: CASSDMTVNSPLHF. The CDR3 region has the DNA TGTGCCAGCAGTGATATGACAGTAAATTCACCCCTCCACTTT.

The J gene is TRBJ2-6, the V gene TRBV7-9, with D possibly matching TRBD2 (5 bases). Trimming left V 1 base short and J 0 bases short, with 13 bases between. Germline V gene sequence: CDR1 SEHNR, CDR2 FQNEAQ (reference sequence). This CDR3 has 18 amino acids. Written as DNA, the CDR3 is TGTGCCAGCAGCTTAGGGGTCTTCGGGGACTCTGGGGCCAACGTCCTGACTTTC. Translated, it gives CASSLGVFGDSGANVLTF.

The J gene is TRBJ1-1, the V gene TRBV9; D is perhaps TRBD1 (6 bases). This CDR3 spans 17 amino acids. The ends were cut back, 3 bases at V and 0 bases at J, with 18 bases in the middle. Germline V gives CDR1 SGDLS, CDR2 YYNGEE. The DNA of the CDR3 is TGTGCCAGCAGCGAAGCCAGGGGAGGGGGTATGAACACTGAAGCTTTCTTT. Residues: CASSEARGGGMNTEAFF.

The genes are TRBV15 and TRBJ2-7; 8 nucleotides match TRBD1. This CDR3 is built from 19 residues. CDR1 and CDR2 (germline): LNHNV, YYDKDF (reference sequence). Losses at the gene ends were 0 bases for V and 0 bases for J; bases not matched to a gene: 13. CDR3 nucleotides: TGTGCCACCAGCAGAGATCGGGGACAGGAGGTGGAAGGCTCCTACGAGCAGTACTTC. Its protein is CATSRDRGQEVEGSYEQYF.

The chain couples TRBV7-8 to TRBJ2-1, with 8 bases matching TRBD2. Looked up from germline, CDR1 is SGHVS and CDR2 is FQNEAQ. The CDR3 spans 15 residues. V was clipped by 8 bases and J by 2 bases; unmatched bases: 8. The CDR3 spells CASLAGPGAYNEQFF. Written as DNA, the CDR3 is TGTGCCAGCCTAGCGGGCCCGGGGGCCTACAATGAGCAGTTCTTC.

The rearrangement uses TRBV5-6 and TRBJ2-2; 8 positions agree with TRBD1. CDR3 length: 15 residues. Germline loops: CDR1 SGHDT, CDR2 YYEEEE. V shed 4 bases, J shed 4 bases, and the junction held 6 bases outside the gene matches. CDR3 in amino acids: CASSRSDRVTGELFF. The CDR3 DNA sequence: TGTGCCAGCAGCCGGTCGGACAGGGTCACCGGGGAGCTGTTTTTT.

This chain links TRBV30 with TRBJ1-1, with D uncertain. The germline V gene has CDR1 GTSNPN and CDR2 SVGIG (reference sequence). This CDR3 has 12 residues. Trimming left V 3 bases short and J 6 bases short, with 11 bases between. The CDR3 sequence: CAWRGGVPEAFF. CDR3 bases: TGTGCCTGGAGAGGCGGAGTCCCTGAAGCTTTCTTT.

This chain links TRBV9 with TRBJ2-5; TRBD2 matches at 8 bases. Germline V gene sequence: CDR1 SGDLS, CDR2 YYNGEE. This CDR3 has 16 residues. Unmatched junction bases numbered 5, after V lost 0 bases and J lost 1 base. The DNA for the CDR3 is TGTGCCAGCAGCGTAGGCGCTAGCGGGTCCCAAGAGACCCAGTACTTC. It yields the protein CASSVGASGSQETQYF.

The chain recombines TRBV11-2 with TRBJ2-1; TRBD2 might be the D (5 bases). Between the trimmed V and J ends, which lost 5 bases and 0 bases, there was a span of 11 bases. The length of the CDR3 is 15 residues. In germline, CDR1 is SGHAT, CDR2 FQNNGV. CDR3 sequence reads: CASSLRGFSYNEQFF. The CDR3 DNA reads as TGTGCCAGCAGCCTACGAGGGTTCTCCTACAATGAGCAGTTCTTC.

This clone was recorded only once. CDR3 sequence (DNA): TGTGCCAGCAGACCGACAGGGTGGGGAGCGTACGAGCAGTACTTC. It translates to CASRPTGWGAYEQYF. The chain has TRBV27 and TRBJ2-7; 7 nucleotides match TRBD1. The CDR3 runs to 15 residues. Trimming at V came to 6 bases and at J to 4 bases, leaving 12 bases not matched to a gene. The germline V gene encodes CDR1 MNHEY and CDR2 SMNVEV (reference sequence).

The CDR3 loop reads CAWKSGGPDTQYF. CDR3 sequence (DNA): TGTGCCTGGAAATCAGGGGGCCCAGATACGCAGTATTTT. The chain recombines TRBV30 with TRBJ2-3; 8 bases agree with TRBD1. CDR1 is GTSNPN and CDR2 is SVGIG in the germline V gene (reference sequence). Trimming took 4 bases from V and 4 from J; bases not matched to a gene: 4. This CDR3 comprises 13 residues.

The chain is built from TRBV6-6 and TRBJ1-1; D remains unclear. The CDR3 length is 14 residues. Deletions cut 5 bases from V and 2 bases from J, with 12 bases between. CDR1 MNHNY and CDR2 SVGAGI come from the germline V gene (reference sequence). Here the CDR3 reads CASSQGLLNTEAFF. CDR3 sequence (DNA): TGTGCCAGCAGTCAAGGACTCCTCAACACTGAAGCTTTCTTT.

The chain uses TRBV6-6 and TRBJ2-1, with D perhaps TRBD1 (6 bases). The CDR3 extends over 13 amino acids. The V and J ends lost 7 bases and 1 base respectively, with 8 bases between them. Per the germline V gene, CDR1 is MNHNY and CDR2 is SVGAGI (reference sequence). The CDR3: CASTDRSYNEQFF. In DNA, the CDR3 is TGTGCCAGCACCGACAGGTCCTACAATGAGCAGTTCTTC.

The gene calls are TRBV19 and TRBJ2-2, with D possibly TRBD1 on 5 matching bases. The CDR3 is 14 amino acids. The V and J ends lost 4 bases and 0 bases respectively, with 6 bases between them. Germline CDR1 is LNHDA and CDR2 is SQIVND (reference sequence). The CDR3 DNA reads TGTGCCAGTAGTAGACAGACGAACACCGGGGAGCTGTTTTTT. It codes for CASSRQTNTGELFF. The whole variable domain, remainder taken from reference TRBV19 and TRBJ2-2, is DGGITQSPKYLFRKEGQNVTLSCEQNLNHDAMYWYRQDPGQGLRLIYYSQIVNDFQKGDIAEGYSVSREKKESFPLTVTSAQKNPTAFYLCASSRQTNTGELFFGEGSRLTVL.

The rearrangement links TRBV5-1 to TRBJ2-7, with D maybe TRBD2 (6 bases). Germline V gene lookup returns CDR1 SGHRS and CDR2 YFSETQ. Trimming took off 3 bases at V and 2 bases at J, with 15 bases between the two ends. This CDR3 spans 15 amino acids. The CDR3 DNA is TGCGCCAGCAGCTCCCGGGACTCGGTCGCCTACGAGCAGTACTTC. This translates into CASSSRDSVAYEQYF.

V is TRBV7-2 and J is TRBJ2-3, with 7 bases that match TRBD1. The V and J ends lost 5 bases and 1 base, in that order; junction bases with no gene match: 12. The CDR3 sequence is 17 residues long. Germline CDR1 and CDR2: SGHTA and FQGNSA. CDR3 loop: CASSPTSTGYRTDTQYF. CDR3 bases: TGTGCCAGCAGCCCGACCTCGACAGGGTACCGCACAGATACGCAGTATTTT.

The V call is TRBV19, the J call TRBJ2-5, with 7 bases lining up with TRBD1. The CDR3 covers 14 residues. Germline loops: CDR1 LNHDA, CDR2 SQIVND (reference sequence). V was clipped by 5 bases and J by 5 bases; unmatched bases: 8. The CDR3: CASSGNTGEETQYF. Written as DNA, the CDR3 is TGTGCCAGTAGTGGGAATACAGGGGAGGAGACCCAGTACTTC.

The chain employs TRBV7-9 and TRBJ2-3; TRBD2 agrees at 7 bases. Per germline, CDR1 SEHNR and CDR2 FQNEAQ (reference sequence). The CDR3 totals 16 residues. With 5 bases clipped from V and 1 base from J, the junction kept 9 bases outside the gene matches. The CDR3 sequence is CASSLRRGYGTDTQYF. The DNA for the CDR3 is TGTGCCAGCAGCCTCAGGCGGGGGTATGGCACAGATACGCAGTATTTT.

This chain uses TRBV19 with TRBJ1-1, with 7 bases fitting TRBD1. Per the germline V gene, CDR1 is LNHDA and CDR2 is SQIVND (reference sequence). This CDR3 spans 12 amino acids. V was pared by 8 bases and J by 4 bases, with 4 bases of the junction left unmatched. The CDR3 loop is CASRQGFTEAFF. Written as DNA, the CDR3 is TGTGCCAGTCGACAGGGTTTCACTGAAGCTTTCTTT.

This chain connects TRBV7-8 to TRBJ1-6, with 7 bases that match TRBD1. Germline V gene data show CDR1 as SGHVS and CDR2 as FQNEAQ. V was clipped by 6 bases and J by 5 bases; unmatched bases: 4. This CDR3 spans 14 amino acids. The CDR3 DNA reads TGTGCCAGCAGACCTGGGACAGATAATTCACCCCTCCACTTT. It translates to CASRPGTDNSPLHF.

A few counts support this clone. V usage is TRBV2 and J usage is TRBJ1-1, with 8 nucleotides matching TRBD1. CDR1 and CDR2 from the germline V gene are SNHLY and FYNNEI. The CDR3 consists of 14 residues. The ends lost 6 bases at V and 3 bases at J; junction bases unmatched: 6. The CDR3 spells CASRGTGLYTEAFF. The CDR3 nucleotides are TGTGCCAGCAGGGGGACAGGTCTATACACTGAAGCTTTCTTT.

In this sample, this clone turned up once. J is TRBJ1-1 and V is TRBV6-5; D might be TRBD1 (5 bases). With 0 bases removed from V and 4 bases from J, the gap between germline ends came to 9 bases. The germline V gene has CDR1 MNHEY and CDR2 SVGAGI. CDR3 size: 14 residues. CDR3 DNA sequence: TGTGCCAGCAGTTACTCGCAGGGTACCACTGAAGCTTTCTTT. This gives the protein CASSYSQGTTEAFF.

This clone was detected only once. The chain carries TRBV7-7 and TRBJ2-1, with D perhaps matching TRBD1 (5 bases). Germline V gene data show CDR1 as SSHAT and CDR2 as FNYEAQ (reference sequence). This CDR3 has 14 amino acids. V shed 5 bases and J shed 6 bases, with 14 bases lying between them. The CDR3 region has the DNA TGTGCCAGCAGCCAAGGGGTAAGCGTCAATGAGCAGTTCTTC. This translates into CASSQGVSVNEQFF. Full variable domain (outside the CDR3, taken from reference TRBV7-7 and TRBJ2-1): GAGVSQSPRYKVTKRGQDVTLRCDPISSHATLYWYQQALGQGPEFLTYFNYEAQPDKSGLPSDRFSAERPEGSISTLTIQRTEQRDSAMYRCASSQGVSVNEQFFGPGTRLTVL.

This clone was observed a single time. The chain links TRBV27 to TRBJ2-7, with 7 positions matching TRBD1. The CDR3 consists of 14 residues. V shed 5 bases and J 2 bases; nucleotides not matched to a gene: 6. Germline values: CDR1 MNHEY, CDR2 SMNVEV (reference sequence). The CDR3 coding sequence is TGTGCCAGCAGTGTGCCGGGACAGACCTACGAGCAGTACTTC. It yields the protein CASSVPGQTYEQYF.